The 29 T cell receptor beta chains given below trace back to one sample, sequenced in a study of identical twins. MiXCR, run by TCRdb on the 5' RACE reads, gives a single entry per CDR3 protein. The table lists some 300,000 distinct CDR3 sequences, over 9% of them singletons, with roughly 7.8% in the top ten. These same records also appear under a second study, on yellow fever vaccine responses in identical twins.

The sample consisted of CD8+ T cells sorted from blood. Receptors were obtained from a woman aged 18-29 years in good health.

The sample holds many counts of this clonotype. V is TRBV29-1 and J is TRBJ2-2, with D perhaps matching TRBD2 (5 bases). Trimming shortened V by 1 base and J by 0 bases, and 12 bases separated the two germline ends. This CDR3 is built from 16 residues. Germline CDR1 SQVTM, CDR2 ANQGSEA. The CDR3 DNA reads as TGCAGCGTTGAAGGCCGGGGTGAGGCGAACACCGGGGAGCTGTTTTTT. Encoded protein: CSVEGRGEANTGELFF.

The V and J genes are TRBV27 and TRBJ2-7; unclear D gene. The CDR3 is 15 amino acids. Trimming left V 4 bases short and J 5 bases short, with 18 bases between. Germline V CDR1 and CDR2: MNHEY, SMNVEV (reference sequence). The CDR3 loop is CASSSLRTRDHEQYF. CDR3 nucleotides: TGTGCCAGCAGTTCCCTCCGGACCCGCGACCACGAGCAGTACTTC.

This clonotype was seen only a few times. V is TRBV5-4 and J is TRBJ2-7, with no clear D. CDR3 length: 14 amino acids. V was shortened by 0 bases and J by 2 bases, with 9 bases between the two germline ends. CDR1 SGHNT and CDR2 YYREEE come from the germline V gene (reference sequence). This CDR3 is CASSLGDTPYEQYF. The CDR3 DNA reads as TGTGCCAGCAGCTTGGGCGACACTCCCTACGAGCAGTACTTC. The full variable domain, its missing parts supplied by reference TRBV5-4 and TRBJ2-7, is ETGVTQSPTHLIKTRGQQVTLRCSSQSGHNTVSWYQQALGQGPQFIFQYYREEENGRGNFPPRFSGLQFPNYSSELNVNALELDDSALYLCASSLGDTPYEQYFGPGTRLTVT.

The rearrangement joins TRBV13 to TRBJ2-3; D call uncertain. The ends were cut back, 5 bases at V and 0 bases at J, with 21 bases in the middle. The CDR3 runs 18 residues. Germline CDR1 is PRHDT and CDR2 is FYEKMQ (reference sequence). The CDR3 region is CASSRTALRTTSTDTQYF. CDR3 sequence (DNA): TGTGCCAGCAGCCGAACGGCACTCCGTACCACCAGCACAGATACGCAGTATTTT.

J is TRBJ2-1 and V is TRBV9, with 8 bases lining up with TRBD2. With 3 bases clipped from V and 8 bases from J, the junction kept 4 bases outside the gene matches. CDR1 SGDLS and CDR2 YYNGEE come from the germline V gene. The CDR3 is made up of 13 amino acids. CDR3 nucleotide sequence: TGTGCCAGCAGCGACCGGCGGGGGGATGAGCAGTTCTTC. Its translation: CASSDRRGDEQFF.

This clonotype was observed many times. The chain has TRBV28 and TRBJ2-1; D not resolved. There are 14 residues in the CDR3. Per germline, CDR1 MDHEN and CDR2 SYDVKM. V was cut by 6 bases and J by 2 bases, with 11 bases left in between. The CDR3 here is CASSPDTAYNEQFF. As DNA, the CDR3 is TGTGCCAGCAGCCCTGACACGGCCTACAATGAGCAGTTCTTC.

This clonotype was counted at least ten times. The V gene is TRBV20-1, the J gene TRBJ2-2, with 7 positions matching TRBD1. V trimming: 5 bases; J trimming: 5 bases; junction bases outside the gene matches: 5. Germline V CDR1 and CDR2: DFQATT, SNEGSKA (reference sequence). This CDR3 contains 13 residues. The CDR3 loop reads CSAAGGRTGELFF. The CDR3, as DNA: TGCAGTGCTGCAGGGGGTCGGACCGGGGAGCTGTTTTTT.

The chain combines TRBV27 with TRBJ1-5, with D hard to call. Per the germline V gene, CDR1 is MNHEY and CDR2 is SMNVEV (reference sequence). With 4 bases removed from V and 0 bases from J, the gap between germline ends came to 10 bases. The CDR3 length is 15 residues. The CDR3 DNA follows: TGTGCCAGCAGTTACGGCCGATATAGCAATCAGCCCCAGCATTTT. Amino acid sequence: CASSYGRYSNQPQHF.

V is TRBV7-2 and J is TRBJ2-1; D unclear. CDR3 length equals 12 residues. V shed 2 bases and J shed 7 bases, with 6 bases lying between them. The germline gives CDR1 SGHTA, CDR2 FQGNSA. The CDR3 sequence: CASSLTENEQFF. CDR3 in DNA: TGTGCCAGCAGCTTAACAGAGAATGAGCAGTTCTTC. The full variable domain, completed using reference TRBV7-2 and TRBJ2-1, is GAGVSQSPSNKVTEKGKDVELRCDPISGHTALYWYRQSLGQGLEFLIYFQGNSAPDKSGLPSDRFSAERTGGSVSTLTIQRTQQEDSAVYLCASSLTENEQFFGPGTRLTVL.

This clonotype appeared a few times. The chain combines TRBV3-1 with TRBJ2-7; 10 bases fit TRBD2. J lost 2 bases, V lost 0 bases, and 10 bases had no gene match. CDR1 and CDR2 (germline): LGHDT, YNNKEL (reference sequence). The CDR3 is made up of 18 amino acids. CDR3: CASSQDVPGLAETYEQYF. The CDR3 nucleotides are TGTGCCAGCAGCCAAGATGTGCCCGGACTAGCGGAAACCTACGAGCAGTACTTC.

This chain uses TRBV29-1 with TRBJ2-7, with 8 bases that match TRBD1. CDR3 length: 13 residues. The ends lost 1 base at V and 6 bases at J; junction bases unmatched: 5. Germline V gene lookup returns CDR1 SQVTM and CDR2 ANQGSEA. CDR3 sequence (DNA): TGCAGCGTTGAAGGGGGACAGGAGCGCGAGCAGTACTTC. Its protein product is CSVEGGQEREQYF.

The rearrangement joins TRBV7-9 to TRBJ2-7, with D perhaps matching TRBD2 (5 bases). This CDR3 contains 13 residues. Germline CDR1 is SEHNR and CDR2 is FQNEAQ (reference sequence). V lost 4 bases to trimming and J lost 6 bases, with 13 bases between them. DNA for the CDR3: TGTGCCAGCAGCTCCGGGGAGTACCTCGAGCAGTACGTC. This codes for CASSSGEYLEQYV.

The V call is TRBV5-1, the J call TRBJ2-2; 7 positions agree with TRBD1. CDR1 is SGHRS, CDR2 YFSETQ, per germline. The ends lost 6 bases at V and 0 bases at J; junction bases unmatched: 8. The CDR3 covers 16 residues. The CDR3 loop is CASKSADRPNTGELFF. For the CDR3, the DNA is TGCGCCAGCAAATCCGCGGACAGGCCGAACACCGGGGAGCTGTTTTTT.

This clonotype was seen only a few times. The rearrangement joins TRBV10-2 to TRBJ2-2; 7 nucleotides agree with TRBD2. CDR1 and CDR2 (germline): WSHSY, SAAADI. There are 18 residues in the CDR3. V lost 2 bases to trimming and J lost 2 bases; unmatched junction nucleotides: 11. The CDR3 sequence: CASSEGGVTDRNTGELFF. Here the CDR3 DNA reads TGCGCCAGCAGTGAGGGGGGGGTTACCGATCGAAACACCGGGGAGCTGTTTTTT.

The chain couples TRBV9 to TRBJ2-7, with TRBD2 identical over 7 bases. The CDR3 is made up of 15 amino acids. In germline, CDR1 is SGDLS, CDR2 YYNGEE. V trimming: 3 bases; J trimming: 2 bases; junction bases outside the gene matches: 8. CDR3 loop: CASSATSSSAYEQYF. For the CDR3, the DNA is TGTGCCAGCAGCGCGACTAGCTCGAGTGCCTACGAGCAGTACTTC.

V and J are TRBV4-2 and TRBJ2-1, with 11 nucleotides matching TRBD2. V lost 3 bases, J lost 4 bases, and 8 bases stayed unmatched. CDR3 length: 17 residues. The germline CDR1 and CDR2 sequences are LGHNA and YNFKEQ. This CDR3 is CASSQKAASGGYNEQFF. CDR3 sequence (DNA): TGTGCCAGCAGCCAGAAGGCCGCTAGCGGGGGGTACAATGAGCAGTTCTTC.

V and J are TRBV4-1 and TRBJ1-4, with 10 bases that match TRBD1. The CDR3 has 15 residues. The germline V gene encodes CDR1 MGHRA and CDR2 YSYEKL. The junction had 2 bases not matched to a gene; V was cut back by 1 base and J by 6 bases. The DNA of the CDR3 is TGCGCCAGCAGCCAAGGGACAGGGGGGGATGAAAAACTGTTTTTT. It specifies CASSQGTGGDEKLFF.

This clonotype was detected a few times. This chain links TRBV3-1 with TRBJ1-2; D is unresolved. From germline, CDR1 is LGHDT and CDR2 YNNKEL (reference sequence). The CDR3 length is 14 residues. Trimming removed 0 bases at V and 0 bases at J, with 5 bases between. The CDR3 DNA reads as TGTGCCAGCAGCCAAGATCTGGCTAACTATGGCTACACCTTC. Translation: CASSQDLANYGYTF.

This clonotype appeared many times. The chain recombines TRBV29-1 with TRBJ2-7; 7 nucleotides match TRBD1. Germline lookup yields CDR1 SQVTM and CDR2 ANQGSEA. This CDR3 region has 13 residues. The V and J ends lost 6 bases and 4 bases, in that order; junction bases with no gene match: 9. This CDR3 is CSVATGTDYEQYF. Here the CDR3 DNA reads TGCAGCGTCGCAACCGGGACAGATTACGAGCAGTACTTC.

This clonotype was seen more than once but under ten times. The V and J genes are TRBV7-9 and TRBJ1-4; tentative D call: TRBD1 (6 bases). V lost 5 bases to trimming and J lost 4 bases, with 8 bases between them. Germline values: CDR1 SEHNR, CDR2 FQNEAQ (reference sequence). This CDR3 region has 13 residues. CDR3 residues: CASSADSNEKLFF. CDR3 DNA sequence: TGTGCCAGCAGCGCGGACAGTAATGAAAAACTGTTTTTT.

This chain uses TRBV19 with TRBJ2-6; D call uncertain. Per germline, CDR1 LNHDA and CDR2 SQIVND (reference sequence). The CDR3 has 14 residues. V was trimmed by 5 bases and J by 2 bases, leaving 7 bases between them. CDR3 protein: CASSPVAGANVLTF. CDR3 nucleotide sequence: TGTGCCAGTAGTCCGGTGGCTGGGGCCAACGTCCTGACTTTC.

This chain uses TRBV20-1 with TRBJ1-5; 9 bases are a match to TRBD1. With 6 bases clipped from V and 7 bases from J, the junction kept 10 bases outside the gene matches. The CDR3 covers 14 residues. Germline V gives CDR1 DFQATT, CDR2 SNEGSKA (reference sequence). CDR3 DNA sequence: TGCAGTGCCCCAGCGGACAGGGGAGGACAGCCCCAGCATTTT. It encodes CSAPADRGGQPQHF.

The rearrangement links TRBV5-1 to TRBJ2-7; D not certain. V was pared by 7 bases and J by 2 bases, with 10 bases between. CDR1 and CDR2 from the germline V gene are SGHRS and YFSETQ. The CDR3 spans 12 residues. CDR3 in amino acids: CASGKGAYEQYF. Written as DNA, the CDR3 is TGCGCCAGCGGAAAAGGAGCCTACGAGCAGTACTTC.

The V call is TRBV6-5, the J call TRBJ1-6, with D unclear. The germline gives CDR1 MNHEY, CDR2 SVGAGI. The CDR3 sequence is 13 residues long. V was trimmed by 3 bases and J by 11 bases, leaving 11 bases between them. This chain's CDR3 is CASSYGSSPPLHF. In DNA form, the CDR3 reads TGTGCCAGCAGTTATGGATCAAGTCCACCCCTCCACTTT.

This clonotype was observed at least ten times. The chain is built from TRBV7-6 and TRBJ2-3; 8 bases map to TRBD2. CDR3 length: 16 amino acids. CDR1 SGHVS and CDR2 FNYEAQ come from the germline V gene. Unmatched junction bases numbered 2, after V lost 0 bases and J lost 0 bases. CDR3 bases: TGTGCCAGCAGCTTAGCGGCTAGCGGGAGCACAGATACGCAGTATTTT. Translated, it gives CASSLAASGSTDTQYF.

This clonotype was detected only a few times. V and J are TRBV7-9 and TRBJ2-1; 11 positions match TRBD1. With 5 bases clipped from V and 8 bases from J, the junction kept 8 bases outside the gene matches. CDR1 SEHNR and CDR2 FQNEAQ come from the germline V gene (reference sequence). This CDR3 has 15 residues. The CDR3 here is CASSLDRGRVHEQFF. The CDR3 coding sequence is TGTGCCAGCAGCCTGGACAGGGGGCGGGTTCATGAGCAGTTCTTC.

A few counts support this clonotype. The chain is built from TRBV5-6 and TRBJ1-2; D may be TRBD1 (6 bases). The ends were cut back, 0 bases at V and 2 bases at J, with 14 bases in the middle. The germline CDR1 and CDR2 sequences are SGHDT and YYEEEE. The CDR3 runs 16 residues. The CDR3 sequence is CASSLARDILNYGYTF. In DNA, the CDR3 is TGTGCCAGCAGCTTGGCCCGGGACATCCTGAACTATGGCTACACCTTC.

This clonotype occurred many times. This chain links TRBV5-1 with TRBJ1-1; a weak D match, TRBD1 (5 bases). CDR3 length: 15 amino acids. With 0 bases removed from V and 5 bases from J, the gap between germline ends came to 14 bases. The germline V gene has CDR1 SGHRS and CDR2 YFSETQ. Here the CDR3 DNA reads TGCGCCAGCAGCTTGGGTGAGGGGCGAGAGACTGAAGCTTTCTTT. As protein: CASSLGEGRETEAFF.

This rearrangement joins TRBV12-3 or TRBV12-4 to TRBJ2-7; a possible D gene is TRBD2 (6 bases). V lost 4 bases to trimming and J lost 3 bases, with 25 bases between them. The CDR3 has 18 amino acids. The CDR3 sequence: CASSSTVHGTLSVYEQYF. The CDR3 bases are TGTGCCAGCAGTTCCACAGTTCACGGGACTCTAAGCGTCTACGAGCAGTACTTC.